This T cell receptor (beta chain) was identified in a study of blood T cell repertoires in COVID-19. Background on the study: The analysed material was cDNA or gDNA that came from T cells, B-cell-depleted T cells, or PBMCs.

The authors' processing: Amplification of reference gene primers was used by the study to estimate nucleated cell counts. TCRdb keeps only in-frame clones here, not all; method: immunoSEQ multiplex PCR. V and J calls and clone size come straight from that table; D and trimming were deduced from the DNA. The table records 150,000 to 200,000 clones, 70% to 85% of them present only once. The sample comprised peripheral blood. This TCR was sampled from a man aged 55 to 70 who had recovered from COVID-19.

The CDR3 nucleotides are TGTGCCAGTAGTATTCGTGGACAGGGAGGCGAGCAGTACTTC. Translation gives CASSIRGQGGEQYF. V gene TRBV19 combines with J gene TRBJ2-7; 8 positions match TRBD1. The CDR3 is 14 residues long. The germline gives CDR1 LNHDA, CDR2 SQIVND (reference sequence). Trimming at V came to 3 bases and at J to 6 bases, leaving 7 bases not matched to a gene.